Below are 31 T cell receptor beta chains sequenced from a single sample in a study of beta chain features in type 1 diabetes. Since all of the isolated RNA was reverse transcribed, expressed TCRB transcripts were what got sequenced. TCRdb's copy holds only in-frame clones and misses some; the assay was immunoSEQ multiplex PCR. The table records 300,000 to 350,000 clones, roughly 8.8% of them present only once. Their recognized antigens are unknown. Study-wide results and caveats: Significant though moderate, a shortening of TCRB CDR3s appeared in all four CD4+ subsets of Type 1 diabetes patients.

Sequenced input: central memory CD4+ T cells from blood. The receptors were sampled from a man aged 30 to 45 with type 1 diabetes.

In this sample, this clone turned up a few times. The V and J genes are TRBV6-5 and TRBJ2-1; 11 bases align to TRBD1. Trimming cost V 5 bases and J 8 bases; bases outside gene matches: 5. The CDR3 is 14 amino acids. Germline V lookup: CDR1 MNHEY, CDR2 SVGAGI. CDR3 sequence (DNA): TGTGCCAGCAGTACCGGGACAGGGGGGGATGAGCAGTTCTTC. As protein: CASSTGTGGDEQFF.

The chain uses TRBV7-6 and TRBJ2-5; the D gene is possibly TRBD2 (7 bases). Trimming stripped 5 bases from V and 5 bases from J, with 15 bases between. Germline lookup yields CDR1 SGHVS and CDR2 FNYEAQ. The CDR3 length is 14 residues. CDR3 sequence reads: CASSPQAGAETQYF. CDR3 DNA sequence: TGTGCCAGCAGCCCCCAGGCGGGGGCCGAGACCCAGTACTTC.

This clone occurred a few times. The chain employs TRBV6-5 and TRBJ1-2; D is ambiguous. Germline V gene sequence: CDR1 MNHEY, CDR2 SVGAGI. The CDR3 consists of 16 residues. V was clipped by 2 bases and J by 4 bases, with 17 bases between them. DNA of the CDR3: TGTGCCAGCAGTTACCTGCTCCCGCGGGAGGGCTATGGCTACACCTTC. It yields the protein CASSYLLPREGYGYTF.

This clone appeared a few times. The V call is TRBV25-1, the J call TRBJ1-3; D is unresolved. In germline, CDR1 is MGHDK, CDR2 SYGVNS. This CDR3 contains 13 residues. V gave up 2 bases and J gave up 3 bases, with 5 bases separating them. The CDR3 here is CASSEGGGNTIYF. DNA of the CDR3: TGTGCCAGCAGTGAAGGCGGTGGAAACACCATATATTTT. The variable domain in full, with the rest retrieved from reference TRBV25-1 and TRBJ1-3, is EADIYQTPRYLVIGTGKKITLECSQTMGHDKMYWYQQDPGMELHLIHYSYGVNSTEKGDLSSESTVSRIRTEHFPLTLESARPSHTSQYLCASSEGGGNTIYFGEGSWLTVV.

The chain uses TRBV6-5 and TRBJ1-6; D possibly corresponds to TRBD1 (5 bases). Per germline, CDR1 MNHEY and CDR2 SVGAGI. Deletions cut 0 bases from V and 6 bases from J, with 12 bases between. The CDR3 has 16 residues. The CDR3 loop is CASSYSGGMSNSPLHF. CDR3 bases: TGTGCCAGCAGTTACTCCGGGGGGATGAGTAATTCACCCCTCCACTTT.

The CDR3 coding sequence is TGTGCCATCAGTGACACTACAGGGGGAGGCGCTTTCTTT. The encoded protein is CAISDTTGGGAFF. V and J are TRBV10-3 and TRBJ1-1, with 8 bases lining up with TRBD1. V shed 3 bases and J 11 bases; nucleotides not matched to a gene: 8. There are 13 residues in the CDR3. In germline, CDR1 is ENHRY, CDR2 SYGVKD.

DNA of the CDR3: TGTGCCAGCAGCTTGGCCGCAGGACAACTTAGCAATCAGCCCCAGCATTTT. This sequence encodes CASSLAAGQLSNQPQHF. This sequence joins TRBV7-2 and TRBJ1-5; maybe TRBD1 (5 bases). Per the germline V gene, CDR1 is SGHTA and CDR2 is FQGNSA. Between the trimmed V and J ends, which lost 3 bases and 0 bases, there was a span of 15 bases. CDR3 size: 17 residues.

This clone was detected only a few times. This chain connects TRBV5-1 to TRBJ2-1; 9 bases are shared with TRBD2. The CDR3 consists of 15 residues. CDR1 is SGHRS, CDR2 YFSETQ, per germline. Trimming cost V 0 bases and J 10 bases; bases outside gene matches: 8. The CDR3 DNA reads as TGCGCCAGCAGCTTGGTGGCTAGCGGGGCGGAAGAGCAGTTCTTC. Translated: CASSLVASGAEEQFF.

This clone showed up just a few times. A much more abundant neighbour one base away suggests this may be a read error. The sample holds other DNA sequences that translate to the same CDR3. The chain is built from TRBV27 and TRBJ2-1; D not resolved. CDR1 and CDR2 from the germline V gene are MNHEY and SMNVEV (reference sequence). This CDR3 region has 11 residues. The V end lost 6 bases, the J end lost 4 bases, and 4 bases lay between the germline ends. The CDR3 region is CASSRYNEQFF. CDR3 nucleotide sequence: TGTGCCAGCAGCAGATACAATGAGCAGTTCTTC.

This chain connects TRBV6-5 to TRBJ1-6; the match to TRBD1 covers 7 bases. Per germline, CDR1 MNHEY and CDR2 SVGAGI. V gave up 0 bases and J gave up 5 bases; unmatched junction bases: 1. There are 15 residues in the CDR3. CDR3 bases: TGTGCCAGCAGTTACTCCGGGACAGATAATTCACCCCTCCACTTT. This translates into CASSYSGTDNSPLHF.

This clone was seen a few times. The chain employs TRBV7-2 and TRBJ2-2; 11 bases match TRBD1. V gave up 5 bases and J gave up 5 bases; unmatched junction bases: 7. Germline lookup yields CDR1 SGHTA and CDR2 FQGNSA. The CDR3 length is 16 residues. CDR3 sequence: CASSPGGQGVTGELFF. Written as DNA, the CDR3 is TGTGCCAGCAGCCCCGGGGGACAGGGGGTAACCGGGGAGCTGTTTTTT.

V and J are TRBV4-3 and TRBJ1-4; a possible D gene is TRBD1 (6 bases). The CDR3 is 16 residues long. From germline, CDR1 is LGHNA and CDR2 YSLEER. V gave up 3 bases and J gave up 1 base, with 12 bases separating them. CDR3: CASSQADRLTNEKLFF. The DNA for the CDR3 is TGCGCCAGCAGCCAGGCTGACAGGTTAACTAATGAAAAACTGTTTTTT.

This chain connects TRBV7-2 to TRBJ2-7; 13 positions match TRBD2. The CDR3 covers 15 residues. The V and J ends lost 6 bases and 2 bases, in that order; junction bases with no gene match: 4. Germline CDR1 reads SGHTA; CDR2 reads FQGNSA. This CDR3 is CASRSGLAGTYEQYF. Written as DNA, the CDR3 is TGTGCCAGCAGATCGGGACTAGCGGGGACCTACGAGCAGTACTTC.

The chain carries TRBV4-3 and TRBJ1-1, with D perhaps TRBD1 (5 bases). This CDR3 is built from 14 residues. V lost 1 base and J lost 10, with 16 bases in between. Germline CDR1 is LGHNA and CDR2 is YSLEER. The CDR3 is CASSQAGFGGVAFF. The CDR3 nucleotides read TGCGCCAGCAGCCAAGCCGGATTCGGAGGGGTAGCTTTCTTT.

The table lists this clone with many counts. The chain uses TRBV4-2 and TRBJ1-1; a possible D gene is TRBD1 (6 bases). The germline V gene encodes CDR1 LGHNA and CDR2 YNFKEQ. V was clipped by 2 bases and J by 1 base, with 11 bases between them. The CDR3 totals 15 residues. CDR3 bases: TGTGCCAGCAGCCAATTCAAACAGGGGAACACTGAAGCTTTCTTT. It is translated as CASSQFKQGNTEAFF.

This clone has only a few counts. The chain combines TRBV2 with TRBJ2-1, with 7 bases lining up with TRBD1. Germline-derived CDR1 and CDR2 are SNHLY and FYNNEI. The CDR3 contains 14 residues. V shed 2 bases, J shed 6 bases, and the junction held 4 bases outside the gene matches. The chain's CDR3 is CASSEQGVTNEQFF. As DNA, the CDR3 is TGTGCCAGCAGTGAACAGGGGGTAACCAATGAGCAGTTCTTC.

The chain combines TRBV10-3 with TRBJ2-7; TRBD2 matches 8 bases. CDR3 size: 16 residues. V shed 6 bases, J shed 0 bases, and the junction held 10 bases outside the gene matches. Germline CDR1 reads ENHRY; CDR2 reads SYGVKD. The CDR3 DNA follows: TGTGCCATCAGGGATAGCGGGGCTGGCACCTCCTACGAGCAGTACTTC. It translates to CAIRDSGAGTSYEQYF.

In its sample, this clone was seen a few times. The chain links TRBV2 to TRBJ2-1; D is unresolved. The CDR3 sequence is 12 residues long. Trimming removed 5 bases from V and 10 bases from J, with 12 bases in between. CDR1 and CDR2 from the germline V gene are SNHLY and FYNNEI. CDR3 coding DNA: TGTGCCAGCAGTAGGGCCAATGTCGAGCAGTTCTTC. Its protein is CASSRANVEQFF. Looking up the rest from reference TRBV2 and TRBJ2-1 gives the full variable domain: EPEVTQTPSHQVTQMGQEVILRCVPISNHLYFYWYRQILGQKVEFLVSFYNNEISEKSEIFDDQFSVERPDGSNFTLKIRSTKLEDSAMYFCASSRANVEQFFGPGTRLTVL.

Regarding this clone: Distinct nucleotide sequences in the sample also encode this CDR3. This chain uses TRBV18 with TRBJ2-7; 7 positions agree with TRBD1. Trimming cost V 3 bases and J 0 bases; bases outside gene matches: 2. The CDR3 is made up of 14 amino acids. Germline V gene sequence: CDR1 KGHSH, CDR2 LQKENI. CDR3 sequence reads: CASSPRDSSYEQYF. The CDR3 DNA follows: TGTGCCAGCTCACCTCGGGACAGCTCCTACGAGCAGTACTTC.

This clone was found a few times. The chain uses TRBV18 and TRBJ2-3, with D possibly being TRBD2 (6 bases). Germline loops: CDR1 KGHSH, CDR2 LQKENI. Between the trimmed V and J ends, which lost 2 bases and 6 bases, there was a span of 9 bases. The CDR3 length is 13 residues. This chain's CDR3 is CASSPGGQDTQYF. In DNA, the CDR3 is TGTGCCAGCTCACCAGGAGGGCAGGATACGCAGTATTTT.

V and J are TRBV7-2 and TRBJ2-3; 11 bases are shared with TRBD1. The CDR3 totals 16 residues. With V trimmed by 1 base and J by 3 bases, 3 bases remained unmatched. Germline V gene data show CDR1 as SGHTA and CDR2 as FQGNSA. CDR3 protein: CASSLVGDRGTDTQYF. The CDR3, as DNA: TGTGCCAGCAGCTTAGTCGGGGACAGGGGGACAGATACGCAGTATTTT.

The rearrangement uses TRBV5-1 and TRBJ2-1; D is unresolved. V was clipped by 6 bases and J by 10 bases, with 11 bases between them. The CDR3 spans 11 residues. CDR1 is SGHRS and CDR2 is YFSETQ in the germline V gene. CDR3 amino acids: CASTDFDEQFF. DNA for the CDR3: TGCGCCAGCACTGATTTTGACGAGCAGTTCTTC.

This clone occurred a few times. The chain carries TRBV6-1 and TRBJ2-7, with D perhaps being TRBD1 or TRBD2 (5 bases each). Trimming left V 10 bases short and J 5 bases short, with 21 bases between. The germline gives CDR1 MNHNS, CDR2 SASEGT. The CDR3 covers 14 residues. In DNA form, the CDR3 reads TGTGCCATTCCTTCCCCTCTGAGGGGAGACGAGCAGTACTTC. It encodes CAIPSPLRGDEQYF.

This clone has just a few counts. The gene calls are TRBV18 and TRBJ2-2, with D perhaps assigned TRBD1 or TRBD2 (5 bases each). V was trimmed by 1 base and J by 0 bases, leaving 9 bases between them. The CDR3 length is 16 residues. Per germline, CDR1 KGHSH and CDR2 LQKENI. CDR3 sequence (DNA): TGTGCCAGCTCACCACAAGGGGAGACGAACACCGGGGAGCTGTTTTTT. It is translated as CASSPQGETNTGELFF.

The table lists this clone with a few counts. The chain combines TRBV20-1 with TRBJ2-7, with 9 nucleotides matching TRBD1. This CDR3 contains 11 residues. J gave up 10 bases and V 3 bases, and 4 bases lay outside the gene matches. The germline gives CDR1 DFQATT, CDR2 SNEGSKA (reference sequence). The CDR3 nucleotides read TGCAGTGCTAGCAACAGGGGGCCTCAGTACTTC. Amino acids: CSASNRGPQYF.

In the case of this clone: This same CDR3 is encoded by further DNA sequences in the sample. The chain carries TRBV7-2 and TRBJ2-7; D not certain. The germline V gene encodes CDR1 SGHTA and CDR2 FQGNSA. The CDR3 has 12 amino acids. The V end lost 1 base, the J end lost 7 bases, and 8 bases lay between the germline ends. CDR3 protein: CASSLETVEQYF. The DNA for the CDR3 is TGTGCCAGCAGCTTAGAAACAGTTGAGCAGTACTTC.

The chain recombines TRBV11-2 with TRBJ2-5; 9 nucleotides line up with TRBD2. The J call is in doubt because the DNA end fits TRBJ2-7 better. This CDR3 has 15 amino acids. Germline CDR1 and CDR2: SGHAT and FQNNGV. CDR3 DNA: TGTGCCAGCAGCTGGGGGCTAGCGGGGCCTTACGAGCAGTACTTC. Amino acids: CASSWGLAGPYEQYF.

This clone was picked up many times. The same CDR3 arises from other DNA sequences in this sample as well. J is TRBJ2-3 and V is TRBV7-9; D is uncertain. Germline V gene lookup returns CDR1 SEHNR and CDR2 FQNEAQ (reference sequence). The germline V and J ends were trimmed by 5 bases and 1 base, with 7 bases remaining between them. The CDR3 is 13 amino acids. For the CDR3, the DNA is TGTGCCAGCAGCCCCCCCGGCACAGATACGCAGTATTTT. Its translation: CASSPPGTDTQYF. The full variable domain, its missing parts supplied by reference TRBV7-9 and TRBJ2-3, is DTGVSQNPRHKITKRGQNVTFRCDPISEHNRLYWYRQTLGQGPEFLTYFQNEAQLEKSRLLSDRFSAERPKGSFSTLEIQRTEQGDSAMYLCASSPPGTDTQYFGPGTRLTVL.

This clone appeared a few times. The V call is TRBV4-2, the J call TRBJ2-7, with unresolved D. V was cut by 1 base and J by 0 bases, with 7 bases left in between. The CDR3 loop spans 14 amino acids. Germline CDR1 is LGHNA and CDR2 is YNFKEQ. The CDR3 region is CASSQARSSYEQYF. CDR3 in DNA: TGTGCCAGCAGCCAAGCACGGAGCTCCTACGAGCAGTACTTC.

This clone has a handful of counts. J is TRBJ2-3 and V is TRBV6-5, with 7 nucleotides matching TRBD2. V dropped 7 bases and J dropped 0; count of bases not matched to a gene: 7. Germline CDR1 and CDR2: MNHEY and SVGAGI. The CDR3 extends over 15 amino acids. The CDR3 DNA is TGTGCCAGCAACCCCCGGGGGGAGAGCACAGATACGCAGTATTTT. It specifies CASNPRGESTDTQYF.

The chain recombines TRBV18 with TRBJ2-5, with D possibly being TRBD2 (5 bases). Trimming pared 3 bases from V and 2 bases from J, leaving 7 bases between. Germline CDR1 reads KGHSH; CDR2 reads LQKENI. The CDR3 extends over 13 amino acids. The CDR3 DNA reads as TGTGCCAGCTCACCGGACTTACAAGAGACCCAGTACTTC. Protein product: CASSPDLQETQYF.